These 4 T cell receptor beta chains came from one sample sequenced in a study of blood T cell repertoires in COVID-19. Sequenced by immunoSEQ multiplex PCR; TCRdb stores in-frame clones only, minus some. The sample has 200,000 to 250,000 clones; 86% are singletons. The specimen sequenced was PBMCs or T cells enriched from blood (not recorded which). Receptors originate from a woman in her 30s who had been exposed to COVID-19.

The CDR3 loop reads CASSRENLFANTGELFF. The CDR3 DNA reads TGTGCCAGCTCCAGGGAGAACCTGTTCGCGAACACCGGGGAGCTGTTTTTT. V and J are TRBV7-9 and TRBJ2-2; D is tentatively TRBD1 or TRBD2 (5 bases each). CDR1 is SEHNR and CDR2 is FQNEAQ in the germline V gene (reference sequence). The V and J ends lost 8 bases and 0 bases respectively, with 19 bases between them. The CDR3 contains 17 residues.

The chain couples TRBV6-5 to TRBJ1-5; tentative D call: TRBD1 (5 bases). The germline V and J ends were trimmed by 5 bases and 5 bases, with 13 bases remaining between them. The CDR3 loop spans 14 amino acids. Germline loops: CDR1 MNHEY, CDR2 SVGAGI. The CDR3 DNA sequence: TGTGCCAGCAGTATCAGGGATGGGGATCAGCCCCAGCATTTT. Encoded protein: CASSIRDGDQPQHF.

The chain recombines TRBV18 with TRBJ1-6; D might be TRBD1 (6 bases). Germline CDR1 is KGHSH and CDR2 is LQKENI. This CDR3 has 14 residues. The V end lost 9 bases, the J end lost 7 bases, and 16 bases lay between the germline ends. CDR3 region: CASHPGTRNSPLHF. CDR3 nucleotides: TGTGCCAGTCACCCCGGGACACGCAATTCACCCCTCCACTTT.

The chain joins TRBV11-2 to TRBJ2-3; 9 bases agree with TRBD2. The germline V gene has CDR1 SGHAT and CDR2 FQNNGV. V was clipped by 6 bases and J by 1 base; unmatched bases: 11. The CDR3 is 17 amino acids. The CDR3 region has the DNA TGTGCCAGCAGATCAAGAGGGGCTAGCGGGGGCACAGATACGCAGTATTTT. Translated, it gives CASRSRGASGGTDTQYF.